One sample yielded the 14 T cell receptor beta chains listed below, sequenced in a study of molecular identifiers for immune sequencing clone quantification. From the PCR reads, TCRdb called clonotypes with MiXCR, one entry per CDR3 protein. The sample records under 600,000 distinct CDR3 sequences, roughly 25% being singletons. The source material was naive CD8+ T cells from blood, with Jurkat cell RNA spiked in. Subset described: FACS-sorted CD8+CD4-CCR7+CD45RA+ naive T cells. All receptors derive from a human donor in good health. Some libraries in this study had Jurkat cell RNA spiked in.

The table lists this clonotype with many counts. This sequence joins TRBV7-9 and TRBJ1-2, with 9 positions matching TRBD1. The CDR3 extends over 16 amino acids. CDR1 is SEHNR, CDR2 FQNEAQ, per germline (reference sequence). The V and J ends lost 5 bases and 6 bases, in that order; junction bases with no gene match: 13. Here the CDR3 reads CASSPGTGQEVNGYTF. For the CDR3, the DNA is TGTGCCAGCAGCCCGGGGACAGGGCAGGAAGTTAATGGCTACACCTTC. The variable domain in full, completed from reference TRBV7-9 and TRBJ1-2, reads DTGVSQNPRHKITKRGQNVTFRCDPISEHNRLYWYRQTLGQGPEFLTYFQNEAQLEKSRLLSDRFSAERPKGSFSTLEIQRTEQGDSAMYLCASSPGTGQEVNGYTFGSGTRLTVV.

This clonotype was seen repeatedly, ten times or more. This sequence joins TRBV6-6 and TRBJ2-1; 8 bases map to TRBD1. V was pared by 5 bases and J by 8 bases, with 8 bases of the junction left unmatched. The germline CDR1 and CDR2 sequences are MNHNY and SVGAGI (reference sequence). The CDR3 consists of 14 residues. DNA of the CDR3: TGTGCCAGCAGTCCACAGGGGGTAATTTATGAGCAGTTCTTC. It codes for CASSPQGVIYEQFF.

As concerns this clonotype: A much larger clone is a single base away; this may be a read error. The chain joins TRBV7-2 to TRBJ1-1; TRBD1 matches 8 bases. CDR1 is SGHTA, CDR2 FQGNSA, per germline. V shed 1 base, J shed 2 bases, and the junction held 6 bases outside the gene matches. The CDR3 is 16 residues long. DNA of the CDR3: TGTGCCAGCAGCTTAGTGGGACAGGATGTAAACACTGAAGCTTTCTTT. Encoded protein: CASSLVGQDVNTEAFF.

The CDR3 sequence is CASSLAGVAEETQYF. CDR3 DNA: TGTGCCAGCAGCTTAGCGGGAGTTGCGGAAGAGACCCAGTACTTC. The chain combines TRBV7-9 with TRBJ2-5; possible D gene TRBD2, 5 bases. V was pared by 0 bases and J by 3 bases, with 11 bases between. Germline V gene data show CDR1 as SEHNR and CDR2 as FQNEAQ (reference sequence). The CDR3 loop spans 15 amino acids.

The table lists this clonotype with many counts. The chain is built from TRBV6-2 or TRBV6-3 and TRBJ1-1; D gene uncertain. Trimming left V 7 bases short and J 0 bases short, with 18 bases between. The CDR3 is 16 amino acids. Germline V gene sequence: CDR1 MNHEY, CDR2 SVGEGT. CDR3 sequence (DNA): TGTGCCAGCACCGCCGGGAGGGAGTCTTTGAACACTGAAGCTTTCTTT. Amino acid sequence: CASTAGRESLNTEAFF.

The V and J genes are TRBV4-1 and TRBJ2-1, with 8 bases that match TRBD1. V was clipped by 3 bases and J by 5 bases; unmatched bases: 6. This CDR3 contains 15 residues. CDR1 MGHRA and CDR2 YSYEKL come from the germline V gene. In DNA form, the CDR3 reads TGCGCCAGCAGCCAGCAGGACAGGGAAAACAATGAGCAGTTCTTC. It yields the protein CASSQQDRENNEQFF.

This clonotype has at least ten counts. The V and J genes are TRBV28 and TRBJ2-1; maybe TRBD2 (6 bases). CDR1 and CDR2 from the germline V gene are MDHEN and SYDVKM. V dropped 6 bases and J dropped 0 bases, with 9 bases sitting between them. The CDR3 is 14 amino acids. CDR3 DNA: TGTGCCAGCAGCCGGGAGAGCTCCTACAATGAGCAGTTCTTC. Residues: CASSRESSYNEQFF.

This clonotype was seen more than once but under ten times. This sequence joins TRBV11-3 and TRBJ1-5; no clear D. Germline V gene lookup returns CDR1 SGHNT and CDR2 YENEEA. The CDR3 runs to 11 residues. The ends were cut back, 8 bases at V and 6 bases at J, with 8 bases in the middle. Written as DNA, the CDR3 is TGTGCCAGCCTTTTGGGTCAGCCCCAGCATTTT. As protein: CASLLGQPQHF.

V usage is TRBV7-6 and J usage is TRBJ2-7; 8 bases line up with TRBD1. The CDR3 covers 13 residues. With 5 bases clipped from V and 5 bases from J, the junction kept 5 bases outside the gene matches. CDR1 SGHVS and CDR2 FNYEAQ come from the germline V gene. The CDR3 sequence: CASSLQGVDEQYF. CDR3 bases: TGTGCCAGCAGCCTACAGGGGGTTGACGAGCAGTACTTC.

This clonotype was seen more than once but under ten times. This sequence joins TRBV6-6 and TRBJ1-1; no definite D call. The length of the CDR3 is 14 residues. Trimming took off 6 bases at V and 4 bases at J, with 15 bases between the two ends. Per germline, CDR1 MNHNY and CDR2 SVGAGI (reference sequence). The CDR3 DNA reads as TGTGCCAGCAGCCCGCTGGGCGGTTTCACTGAAGCTTTCTTT. Translated: CASSPLGGFTEAFF.

This clonotype was picked up many times. The rearrangement uses TRBV7-8 and TRBJ2-5, with a tentative D call TRBD1 (5 bases). CDR1 and CDR2 (germline): SGHVS, FQNEAQ. The CDR3 length is 15 residues. The V gene lost 1 base and the J gene lost 2 bases, with 11 bases spanning the gap. CDR3 protein: CASSLVAQGQETQYF. As DNA, the CDR3 is TGTGCCAGCAGCTTAGTAGCTCAGGGACAAGAGACCCAGTACTTC.

With regard to this clonotype: A much larger clone is a single base away; this may be a read error. Because the CDR3's place on the DNA is in doubt, the DNA is left out and the CDR3 is given as listed by TCRdb. J is TRBJ2-7 and V is TRBV7-5; the table's D gene call, TRBD1, was not cross checked with the DNA. TRBV7-5 is a recognized pseudogene. The CDR3 length equals 16 residues, ends included. This CDR3 reads CISVPEVPRGNYEQYF.

The table lists this clonotype with a few counts. The chain is built from TRBV12-3 or TRBV12-4 and TRBJ2-3; 12 bases match TRBD2. The V and J ends lost 6 bases and 5 bases, in that order; junction bases with no gene match: 9. The length of the CDR3 is 16 residues. In nucleotides, the CDR3 is TGTGCCAGCAGCCCCGGACTAGCGGGGCTCGTAGATACGCAGTATTTT. It specifies CASSPGLAGLVDTQYF.

This clonotype was observed a few times. This sequence joins TRBV28 and TRBJ1-5; perhaps TRBD1 as D (5 bases). CDR3 length equals 16 residues. V was trimmed by 5 bases and J by 0 bases, leaving 14 bases between them. CDR1 MDHEN and CDR2 SYDVKM come from the germline V gene. This CDR3 is CASSTGTDYSNQPQHF. Written as DNA, the CDR3 is TGTGCCAGCAGTACCGGGACGGATTATAGCAATCAGCCCCAGCATTTT. Drawing the rest from reference TRBV28 and TRBJ1-5, the complete variable domain is DVKVTQSSRYLVKRTGEKVFLECVQDMDHENMFWYRQDPGLGLRLIYFSYDVKMKEKGDIPEGYSVSREKKERFSLILESASTNQTSMYLCASSTGTDYSNQPQHFGDGTRLSIL.